What follows is one T cell receptor (beta chain) and its context. Its antigen remains unidentified. V lost 3 bases and J 0 bases, leaving 21 bases between the germline ends. The CDR3 covers 19 residues. Germline V CDR1 and CDR2: KGHSH, LQKENI. The sample is drawn from a study of PD-L1 blockade in urothelial cancer. Overall study: Patients with male sex and bladder-origin urothelial cancer accounted for about 85% of the 29 enrolled. Of prior chemotherapy regimens, patients had received between 0 and 3. Samples of blood were analyzed 3 weeks (second dose) and 6 weeks after treatment start.

Method: immunoSEQ multiplex PCR; TCRdb's copy keeps in-frame clones and lacks some. The profile shows around 86,000 clones, roughly 80% of them singletons. Study results and caveats: When pretreatment blood TCR clonality was below the median, it predicted better survival.

Documented time point: pretreatment peripheral blood. The rearrangement uses TRBV18 and TRBJ1-5, with a weak D call TRBD1 (6 bases). Sequencing used PBMCs, obtained around atezolizumab (anti-PD-L1) treatment. The source is a man aged 40-50 years with urothelial cancer. The CDR3 is CASSPRGLGAAGSNQPQHF. CDR3 nucleotide sequence: TGTGCCAGCTCACCTCGAGGATTGGGGGCGGCGGGTAGCAATCAGCCCCAGCATTTT.